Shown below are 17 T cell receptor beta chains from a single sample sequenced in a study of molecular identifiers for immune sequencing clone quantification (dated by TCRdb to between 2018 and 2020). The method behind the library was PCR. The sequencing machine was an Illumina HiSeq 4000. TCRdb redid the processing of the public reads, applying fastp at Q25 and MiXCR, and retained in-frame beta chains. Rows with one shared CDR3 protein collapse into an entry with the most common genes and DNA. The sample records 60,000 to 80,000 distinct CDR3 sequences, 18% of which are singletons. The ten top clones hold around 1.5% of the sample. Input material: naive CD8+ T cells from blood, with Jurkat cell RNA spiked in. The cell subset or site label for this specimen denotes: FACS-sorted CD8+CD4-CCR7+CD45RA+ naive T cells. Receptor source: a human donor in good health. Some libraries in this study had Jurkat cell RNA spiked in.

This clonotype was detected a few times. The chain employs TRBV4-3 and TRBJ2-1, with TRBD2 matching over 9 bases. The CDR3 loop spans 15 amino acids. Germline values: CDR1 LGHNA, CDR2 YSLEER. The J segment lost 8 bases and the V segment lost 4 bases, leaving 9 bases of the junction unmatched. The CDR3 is CASSPYSGSPDEQFF. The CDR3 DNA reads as TGCGCCAGCAGCCCTTATAGCGGGAGTCCCGATGAGCAGTTCTTC.

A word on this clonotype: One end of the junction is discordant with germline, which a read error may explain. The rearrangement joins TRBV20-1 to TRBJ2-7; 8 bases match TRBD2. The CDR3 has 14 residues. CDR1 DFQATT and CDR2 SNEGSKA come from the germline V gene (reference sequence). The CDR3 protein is CSASRGRSGYEQCF. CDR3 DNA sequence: TGCAGTGCTAGTCGCGGGAGGAGCGGCTACGAGCAGTGTTTC.

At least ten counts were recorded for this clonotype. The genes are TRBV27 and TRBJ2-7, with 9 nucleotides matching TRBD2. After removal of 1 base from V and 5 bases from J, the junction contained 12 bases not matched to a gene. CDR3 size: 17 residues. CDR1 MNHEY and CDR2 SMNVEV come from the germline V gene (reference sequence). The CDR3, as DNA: TGTGCCAGCAGTTTATTCGGTGCGGGAGGGCCGAGCGACGAGCAGTACTTC. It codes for CASSLFGAGGPSDEQYF.

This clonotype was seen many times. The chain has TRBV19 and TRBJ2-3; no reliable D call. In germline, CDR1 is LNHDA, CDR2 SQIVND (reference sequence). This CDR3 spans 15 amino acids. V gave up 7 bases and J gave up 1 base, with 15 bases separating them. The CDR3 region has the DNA TGTGCCAGTAATAAAATGGCTTTTGGCACAGATACGCAGTATTTT. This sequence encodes CASNKMAFGTDTQYF.

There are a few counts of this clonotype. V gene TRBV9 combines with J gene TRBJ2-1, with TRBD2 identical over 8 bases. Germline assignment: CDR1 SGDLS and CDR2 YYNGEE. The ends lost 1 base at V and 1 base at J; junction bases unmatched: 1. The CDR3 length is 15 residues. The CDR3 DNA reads TGTGCCAGCAGCGTAACGGGAGGGTCCTACAATGAGCAGTTCTTC. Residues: CASSVTGGSYNEQFF. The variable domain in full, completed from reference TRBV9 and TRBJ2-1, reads DSGVTQTPKHLITATGQRVTLRCSPRSGDLSVYWYQQSLDQGLQFLIQYYNGEERAKGNILERFSAQQFPDLHSELNLSSLELGDSALYFCASSVTGGSYNEQFFGPGTRLTVL.

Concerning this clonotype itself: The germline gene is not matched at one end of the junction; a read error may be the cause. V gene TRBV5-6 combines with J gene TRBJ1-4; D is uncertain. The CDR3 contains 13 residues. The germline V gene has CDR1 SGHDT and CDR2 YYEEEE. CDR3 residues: CAGSWGGSEKLFF. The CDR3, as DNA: TGTGCCGGCAGCTGGGGAGGGAGTGAAAAACTGTTTTTT.

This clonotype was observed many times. CDR3: CASSLLAGGYEQYF. The CDR3 nucleotides read TGTGCCAGCAGTTTACTAGCGGGAGGGTATGAGCAGTACTTC. V usage is TRBV27 and J usage is TRBJ2-7; 12 bases are shared with TRBD2. This CDR3 has 14 amino acids. Germline CDR1 is MNHEY and CDR2 is SMNVEV (reference sequence). The V and J ends lost 2 bases and 7 bases, in that order; junction bases with no gene match: 3.

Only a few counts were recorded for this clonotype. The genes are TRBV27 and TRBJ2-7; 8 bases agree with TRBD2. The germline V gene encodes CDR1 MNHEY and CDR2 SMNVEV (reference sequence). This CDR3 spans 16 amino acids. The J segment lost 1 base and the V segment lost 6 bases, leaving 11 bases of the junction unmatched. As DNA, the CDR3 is TGTGCCAGCAGCTTCGGCCAAGCGGGAGTGTCCTACGAGCAGTACTTC. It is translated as CASSFGQAGVSYEQYF.

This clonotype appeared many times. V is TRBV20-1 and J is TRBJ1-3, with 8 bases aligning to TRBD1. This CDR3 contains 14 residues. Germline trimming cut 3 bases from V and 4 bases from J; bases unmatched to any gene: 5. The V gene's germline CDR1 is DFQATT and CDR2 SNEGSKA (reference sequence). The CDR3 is CSARLTGEGNTIYF. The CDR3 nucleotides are TGCAGTGCTAGGCTGACAGGGGAAGGAAACACCATATATTTT.

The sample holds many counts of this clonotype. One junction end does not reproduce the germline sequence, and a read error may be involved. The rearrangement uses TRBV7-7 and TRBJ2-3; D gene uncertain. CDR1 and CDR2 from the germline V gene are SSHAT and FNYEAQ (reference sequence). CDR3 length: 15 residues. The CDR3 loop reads CASSPSKLSTDTQYF. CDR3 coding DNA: TGTGCTAGCAGCCCCTCTAAGCTAAGCACAGATACGCAGTATTTT.

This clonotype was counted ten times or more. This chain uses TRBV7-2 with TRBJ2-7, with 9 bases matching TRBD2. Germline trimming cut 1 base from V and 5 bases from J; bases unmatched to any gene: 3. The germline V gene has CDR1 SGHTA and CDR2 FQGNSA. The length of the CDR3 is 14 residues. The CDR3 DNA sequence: TGTGCCAGCAGCTTAGTCCTAGCGGGGAACGAGCAGTACTTC. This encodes CASSLVLAGNEQYF.

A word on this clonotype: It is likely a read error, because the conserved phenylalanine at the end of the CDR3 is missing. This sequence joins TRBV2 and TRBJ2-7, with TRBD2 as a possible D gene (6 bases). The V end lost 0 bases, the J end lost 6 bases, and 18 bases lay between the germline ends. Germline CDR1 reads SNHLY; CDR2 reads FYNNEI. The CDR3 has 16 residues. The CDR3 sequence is CASSEALSSGFGEQYL. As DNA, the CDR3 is TGTGCCAGCAGTGAAGCGCTTTCCAGCGGGTTCGGCGAGCAGTACCTC.

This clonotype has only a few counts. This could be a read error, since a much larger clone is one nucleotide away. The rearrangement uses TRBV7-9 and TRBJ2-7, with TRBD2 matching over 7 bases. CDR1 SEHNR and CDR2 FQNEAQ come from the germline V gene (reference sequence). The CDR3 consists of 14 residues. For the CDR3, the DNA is TGTGCCAGCAGCTCGACGGGGCGGGGGTACGAGCAGTGCTTC. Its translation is CASSSTGRGYEQCF.

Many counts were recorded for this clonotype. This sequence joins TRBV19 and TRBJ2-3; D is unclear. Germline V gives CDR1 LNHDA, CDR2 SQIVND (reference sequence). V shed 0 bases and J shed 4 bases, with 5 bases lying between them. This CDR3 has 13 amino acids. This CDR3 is CASSIDVADTQYF. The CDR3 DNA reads TGTGCCAGTAGTATAGACGTGGCAGATACGCAGTATTTT.

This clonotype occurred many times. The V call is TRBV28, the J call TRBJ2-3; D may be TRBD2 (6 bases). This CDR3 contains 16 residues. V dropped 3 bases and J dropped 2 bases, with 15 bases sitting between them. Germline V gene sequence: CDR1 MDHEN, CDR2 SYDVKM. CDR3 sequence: CASSFPAGTNTDTQYF. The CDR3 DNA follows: TGTGCCAGCAGTTTTCCGGCGGGGACCAACACAGATACGCAGTATTTT.

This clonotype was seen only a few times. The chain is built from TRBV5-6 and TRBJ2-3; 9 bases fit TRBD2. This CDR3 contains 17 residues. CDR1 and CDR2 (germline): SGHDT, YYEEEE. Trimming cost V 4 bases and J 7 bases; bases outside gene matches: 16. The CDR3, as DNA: TGTGCCAGCAGCCCGGGACTAGCAGAGGGGAGGGGGAATACGCAGTATTTT. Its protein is CASSPGLAEGRGNTQYF.

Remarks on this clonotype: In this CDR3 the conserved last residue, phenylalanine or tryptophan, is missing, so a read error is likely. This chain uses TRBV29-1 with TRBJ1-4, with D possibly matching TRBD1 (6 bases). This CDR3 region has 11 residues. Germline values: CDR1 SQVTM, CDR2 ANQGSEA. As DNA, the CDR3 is TGCGGAGCAGGGGAGGGTGGAAAACTGTTTCTT. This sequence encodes CGAGEGGKLFL.